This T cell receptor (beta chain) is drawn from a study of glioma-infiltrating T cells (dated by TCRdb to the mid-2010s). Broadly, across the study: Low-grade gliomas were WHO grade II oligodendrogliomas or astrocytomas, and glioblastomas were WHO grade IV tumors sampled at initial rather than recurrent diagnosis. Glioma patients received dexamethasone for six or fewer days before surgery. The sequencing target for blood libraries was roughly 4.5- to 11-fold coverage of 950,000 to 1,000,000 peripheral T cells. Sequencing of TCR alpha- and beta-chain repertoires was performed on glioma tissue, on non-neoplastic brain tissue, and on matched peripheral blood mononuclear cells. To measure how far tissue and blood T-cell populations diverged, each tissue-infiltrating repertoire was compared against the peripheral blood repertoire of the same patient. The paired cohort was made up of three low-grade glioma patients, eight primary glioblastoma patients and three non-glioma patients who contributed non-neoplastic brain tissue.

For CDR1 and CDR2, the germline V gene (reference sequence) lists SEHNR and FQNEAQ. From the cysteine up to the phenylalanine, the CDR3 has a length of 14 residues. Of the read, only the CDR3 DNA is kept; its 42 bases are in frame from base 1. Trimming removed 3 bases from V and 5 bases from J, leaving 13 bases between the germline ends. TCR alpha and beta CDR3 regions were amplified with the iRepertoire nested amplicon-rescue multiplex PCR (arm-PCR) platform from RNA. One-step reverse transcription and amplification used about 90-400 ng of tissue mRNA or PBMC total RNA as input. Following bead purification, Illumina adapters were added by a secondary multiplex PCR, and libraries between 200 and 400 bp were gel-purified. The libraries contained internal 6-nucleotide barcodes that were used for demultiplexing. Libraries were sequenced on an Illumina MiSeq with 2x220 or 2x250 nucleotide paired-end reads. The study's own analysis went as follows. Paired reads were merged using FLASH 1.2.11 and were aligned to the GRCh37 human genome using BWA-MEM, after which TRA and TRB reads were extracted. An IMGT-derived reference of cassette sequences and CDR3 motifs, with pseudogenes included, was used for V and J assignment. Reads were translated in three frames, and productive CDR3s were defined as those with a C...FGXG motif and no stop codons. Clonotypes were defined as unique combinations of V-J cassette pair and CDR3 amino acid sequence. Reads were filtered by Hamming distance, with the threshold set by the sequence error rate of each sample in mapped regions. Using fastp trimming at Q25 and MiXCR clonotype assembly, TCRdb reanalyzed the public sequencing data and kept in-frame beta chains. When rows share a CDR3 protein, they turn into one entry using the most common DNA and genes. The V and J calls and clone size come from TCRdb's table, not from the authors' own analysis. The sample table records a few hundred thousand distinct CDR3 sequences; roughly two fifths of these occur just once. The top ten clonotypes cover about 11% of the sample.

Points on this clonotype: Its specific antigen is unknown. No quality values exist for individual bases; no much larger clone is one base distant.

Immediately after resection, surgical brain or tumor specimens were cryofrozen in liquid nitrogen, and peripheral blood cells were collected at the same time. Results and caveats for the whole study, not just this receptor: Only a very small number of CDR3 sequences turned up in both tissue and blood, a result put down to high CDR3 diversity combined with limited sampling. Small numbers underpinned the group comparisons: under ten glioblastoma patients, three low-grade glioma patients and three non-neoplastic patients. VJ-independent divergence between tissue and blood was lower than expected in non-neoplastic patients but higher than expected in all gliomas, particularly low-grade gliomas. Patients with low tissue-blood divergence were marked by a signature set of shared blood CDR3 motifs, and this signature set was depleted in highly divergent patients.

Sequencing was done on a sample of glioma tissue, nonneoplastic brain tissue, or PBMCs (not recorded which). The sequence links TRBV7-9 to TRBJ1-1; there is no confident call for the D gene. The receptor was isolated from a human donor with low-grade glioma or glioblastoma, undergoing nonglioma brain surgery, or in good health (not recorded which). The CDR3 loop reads CASSLASGKTEAFF. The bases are TGTGCCAGCAGCTTGGCCTCCGGTAAAACTGAAGCTTTCTTT.